This T cell receptor (beta chain) is drawn from a study of T-cell reconstitution after alpha-beta-depleted transplantation in children. This clonotype was detected ten times or more. Using unique molecular identifiers, the investigators prepared the TCRbeta library. TCRdb recomputed calls from the PCR reads with MiXCR, one row per CDR3 protein. The sample holds about 980,000 distinct CDR3 sequences, about 29% seen once. CDR1 and CDR2 (germline): MNHEY, SMNVEV (reference sequence). Between the trimmed V and J ends, which lost 6 bases and 3 bases, there was a span of 12 bases. This CDR3 contains 13 residues.

The material was PBMCs, mostly from graft donor cells, obtained 360 days after TCRalphabeta/CD19-depleted stem cell transplant. The TCR originated in a boy under two years old who had a stem cell transplant for SCID, so the T cells may come from the graft donor. The chain joins TRBV27 to TRBJ2-7, with D unclear. The CDR3 DNA reads as TGTGCCAGCAGCTCGGGCGTACTCTACGAGCAGTACTTC. It encodes CASSSGVLYEQYF.